This TCR beta chain is from a study of pediatric ulcerative colitis. Study-wide results and limits: Compared with controls, ulcerative colitis showed greater blood-rectum clone sharing.

The assay was run at survey level. Sequencing was performed with immunoSEQ multiplex PCR; in TCRdb, only in-frame clones are kept and a portion is missing. Found here are under 70,000 clones, 87% of them singletons; the top ten hold approximately 1.5%. Comments on this clone: Its antigen is unknown.

The CDR3 is 16 residues long. Germline-derived CDR1 and CDR2 are SNHLY and FYNNEI. Trimming cost V 1 base and J 0 bases, with 12 bases left between them. The V gene is TRBV2, the J gene TRBJ1-1; TRBD1 might be the D (5 bases). Material for sequencing was blood. The source is a boy younger than 18 who was a control in a study of pediatric ulcerative colitis. Written as DNA, the CDR3 is TGTGCCAGCAGTGAAGTAGACAGCCCGATGAACACTGAAGCTTTCTTT. Translation gives CASSEVDSPMNTEAFF.